This T cell receptor (beta chain) was profiled in a study of response to subunit inactivated influenza vaccine. This clonotype was seen at least ten times. The antigen remains undetermined. Points from the study as a whole: That few new T cells are recruited by each seasonal influenza vaccination was the authors' suggestion.

TCRdb re-called the RT-PCR reads with MiXCR, one entry per CDR3 protein. The table has 590,000 or so distinct CDR3 sequences, around 15% seen once; the top ten hold about 7.6%. Losses at the gene ends were 0 bases for V and 0 bases for J; bases not matched to a gene: 1. Germline V gene data show CDR1 as SGDLS and CDR2 as YYNGEE. CDR3 length: 15 amino acids. The sequence was collected from a man aged 50 or older who received an inactivated influenza vaccine. V and J are TRBV9 and TRBJ2-5; 8 bases align to TRBD2. Specimen: PBMCs from blood, collected roughly 2 weeks before vaccination. Written as DNA, the CDR3 is TGTGCCAGCAGCGTAGCTAGCGGGTACCAAGAGACCCAGTACTTC. Translation gives CASSVASGYQETQYF. Combining the CDR3 with reference TRBV9 and TRBJ2-5 gives the whole variable domain DSGVTQTPKHLITATGQRVTLRCSPRSGDLSVYWYQQSLDQGLQFLIQYYNGEERAKGNILERFSAQQFPDLHSELNLSSLELGDSALYFCASSVASGYQETQYFGPGTRLLVL.